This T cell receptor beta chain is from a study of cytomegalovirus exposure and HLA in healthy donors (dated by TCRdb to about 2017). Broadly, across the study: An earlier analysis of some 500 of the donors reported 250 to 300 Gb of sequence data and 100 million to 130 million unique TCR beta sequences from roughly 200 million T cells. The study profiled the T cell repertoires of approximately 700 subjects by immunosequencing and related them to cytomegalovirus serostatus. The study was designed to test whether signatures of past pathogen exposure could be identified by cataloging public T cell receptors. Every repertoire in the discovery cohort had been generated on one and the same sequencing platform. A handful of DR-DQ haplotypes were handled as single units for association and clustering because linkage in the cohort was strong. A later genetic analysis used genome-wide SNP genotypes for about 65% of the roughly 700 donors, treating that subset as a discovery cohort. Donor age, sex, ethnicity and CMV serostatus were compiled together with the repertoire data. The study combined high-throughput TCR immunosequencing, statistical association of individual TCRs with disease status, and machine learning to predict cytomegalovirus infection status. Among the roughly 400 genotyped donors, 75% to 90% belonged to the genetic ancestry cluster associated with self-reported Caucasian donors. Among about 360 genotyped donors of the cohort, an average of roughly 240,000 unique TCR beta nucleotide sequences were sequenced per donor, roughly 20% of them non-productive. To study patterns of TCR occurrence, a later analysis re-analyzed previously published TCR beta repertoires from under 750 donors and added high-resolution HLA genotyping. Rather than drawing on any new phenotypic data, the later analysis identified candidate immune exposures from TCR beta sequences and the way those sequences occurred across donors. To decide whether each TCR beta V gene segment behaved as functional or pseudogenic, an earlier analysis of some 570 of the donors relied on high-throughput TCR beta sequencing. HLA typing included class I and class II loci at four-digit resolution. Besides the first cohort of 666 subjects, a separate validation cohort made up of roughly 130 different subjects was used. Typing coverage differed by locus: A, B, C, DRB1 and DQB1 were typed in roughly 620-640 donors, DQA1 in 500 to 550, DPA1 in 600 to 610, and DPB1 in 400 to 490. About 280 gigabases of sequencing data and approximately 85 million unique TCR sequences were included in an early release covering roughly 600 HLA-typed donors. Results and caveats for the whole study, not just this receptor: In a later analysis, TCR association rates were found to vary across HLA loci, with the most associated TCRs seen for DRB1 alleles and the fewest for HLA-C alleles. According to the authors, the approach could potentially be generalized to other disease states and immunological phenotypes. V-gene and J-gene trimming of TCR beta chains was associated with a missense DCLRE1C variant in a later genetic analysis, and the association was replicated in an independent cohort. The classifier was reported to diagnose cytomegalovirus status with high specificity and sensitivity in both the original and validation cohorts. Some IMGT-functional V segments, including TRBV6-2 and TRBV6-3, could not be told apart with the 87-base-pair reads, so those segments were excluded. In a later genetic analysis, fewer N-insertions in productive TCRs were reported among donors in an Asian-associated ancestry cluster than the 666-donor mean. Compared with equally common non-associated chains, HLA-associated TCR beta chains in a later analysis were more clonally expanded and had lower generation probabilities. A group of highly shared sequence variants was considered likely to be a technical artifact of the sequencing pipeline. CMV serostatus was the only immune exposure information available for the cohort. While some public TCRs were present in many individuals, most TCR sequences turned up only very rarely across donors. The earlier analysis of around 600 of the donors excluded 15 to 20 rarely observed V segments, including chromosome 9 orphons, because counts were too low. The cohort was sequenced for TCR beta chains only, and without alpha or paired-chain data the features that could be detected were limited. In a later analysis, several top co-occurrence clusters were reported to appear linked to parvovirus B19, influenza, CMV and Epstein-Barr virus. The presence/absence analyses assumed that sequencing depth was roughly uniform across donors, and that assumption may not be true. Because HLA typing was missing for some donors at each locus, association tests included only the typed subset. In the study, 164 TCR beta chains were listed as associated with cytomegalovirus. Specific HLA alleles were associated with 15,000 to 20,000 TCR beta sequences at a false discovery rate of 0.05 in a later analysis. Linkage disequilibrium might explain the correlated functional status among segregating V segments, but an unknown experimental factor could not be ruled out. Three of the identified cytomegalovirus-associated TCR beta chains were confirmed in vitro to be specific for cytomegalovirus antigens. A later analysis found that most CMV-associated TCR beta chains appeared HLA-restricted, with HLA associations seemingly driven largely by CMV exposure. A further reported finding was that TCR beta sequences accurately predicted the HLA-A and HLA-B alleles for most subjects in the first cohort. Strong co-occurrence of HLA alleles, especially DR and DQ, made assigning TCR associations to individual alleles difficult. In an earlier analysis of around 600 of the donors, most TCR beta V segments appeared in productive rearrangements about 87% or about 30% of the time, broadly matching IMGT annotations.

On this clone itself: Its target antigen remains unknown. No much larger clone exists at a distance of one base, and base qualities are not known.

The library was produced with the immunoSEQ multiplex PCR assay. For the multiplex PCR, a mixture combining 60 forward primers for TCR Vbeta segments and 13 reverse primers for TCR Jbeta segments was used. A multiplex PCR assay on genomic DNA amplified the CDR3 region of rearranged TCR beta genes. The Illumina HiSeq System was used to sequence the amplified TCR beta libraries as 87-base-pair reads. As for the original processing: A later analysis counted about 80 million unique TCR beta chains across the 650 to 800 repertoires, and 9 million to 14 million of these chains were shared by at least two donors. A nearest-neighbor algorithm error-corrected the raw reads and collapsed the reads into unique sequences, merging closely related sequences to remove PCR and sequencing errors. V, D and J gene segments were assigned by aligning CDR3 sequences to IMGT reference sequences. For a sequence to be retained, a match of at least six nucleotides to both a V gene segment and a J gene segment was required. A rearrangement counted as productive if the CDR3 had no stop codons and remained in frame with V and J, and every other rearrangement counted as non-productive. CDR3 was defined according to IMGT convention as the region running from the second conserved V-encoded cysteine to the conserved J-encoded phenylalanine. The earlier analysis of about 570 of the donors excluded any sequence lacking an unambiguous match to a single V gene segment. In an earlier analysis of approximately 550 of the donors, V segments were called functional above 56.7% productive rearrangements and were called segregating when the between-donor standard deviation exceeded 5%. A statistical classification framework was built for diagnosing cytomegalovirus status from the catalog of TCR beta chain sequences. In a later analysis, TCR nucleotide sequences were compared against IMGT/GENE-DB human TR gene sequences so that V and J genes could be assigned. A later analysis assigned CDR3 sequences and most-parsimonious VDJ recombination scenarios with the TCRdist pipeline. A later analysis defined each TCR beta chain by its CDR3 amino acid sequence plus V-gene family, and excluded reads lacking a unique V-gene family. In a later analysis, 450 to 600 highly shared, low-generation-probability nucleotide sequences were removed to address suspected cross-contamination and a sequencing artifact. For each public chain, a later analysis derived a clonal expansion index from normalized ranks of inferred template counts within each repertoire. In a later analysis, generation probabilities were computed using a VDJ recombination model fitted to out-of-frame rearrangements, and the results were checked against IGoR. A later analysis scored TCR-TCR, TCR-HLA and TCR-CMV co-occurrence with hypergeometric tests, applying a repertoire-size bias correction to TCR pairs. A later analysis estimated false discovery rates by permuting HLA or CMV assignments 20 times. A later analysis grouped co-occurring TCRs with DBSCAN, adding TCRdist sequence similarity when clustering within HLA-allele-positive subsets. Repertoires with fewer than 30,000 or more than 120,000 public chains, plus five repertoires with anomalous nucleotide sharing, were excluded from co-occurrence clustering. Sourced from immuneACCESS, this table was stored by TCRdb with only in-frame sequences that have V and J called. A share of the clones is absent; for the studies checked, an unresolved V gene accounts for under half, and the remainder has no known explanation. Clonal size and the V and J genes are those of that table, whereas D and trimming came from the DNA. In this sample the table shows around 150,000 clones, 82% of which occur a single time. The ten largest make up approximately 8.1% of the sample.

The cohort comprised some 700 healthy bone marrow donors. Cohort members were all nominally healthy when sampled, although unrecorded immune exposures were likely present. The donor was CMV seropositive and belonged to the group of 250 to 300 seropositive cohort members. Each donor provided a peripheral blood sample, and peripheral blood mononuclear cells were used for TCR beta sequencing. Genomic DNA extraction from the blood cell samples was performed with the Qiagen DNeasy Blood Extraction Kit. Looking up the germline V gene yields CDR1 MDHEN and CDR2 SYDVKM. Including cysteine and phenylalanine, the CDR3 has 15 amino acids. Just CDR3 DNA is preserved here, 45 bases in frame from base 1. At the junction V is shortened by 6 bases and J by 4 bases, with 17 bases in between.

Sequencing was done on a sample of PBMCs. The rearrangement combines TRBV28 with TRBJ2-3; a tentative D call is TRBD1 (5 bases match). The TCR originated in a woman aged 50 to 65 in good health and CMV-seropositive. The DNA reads TGTGCCAGCAGCACGCTCAGGACAATCGCAGATACGCAGTATTTT. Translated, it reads CASSTLRTIADTQYF. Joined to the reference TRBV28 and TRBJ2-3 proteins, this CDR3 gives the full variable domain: DVKVTQSSRYLVKRTGEKVFLECVQDMDHENMFWYRQDPGLGLRLIYFSYDVKMKEKGDIPEGYSVSREKKERFSLILESASTNQTSMYLCASSTLRTIADTQYFGPGTRLTVL.